The rows below give T cell receptor beta chains drawn from one sample of a study of chemoradiotherapy in HPV16-positive cancers. The method was immunoSEQ multiplex PCR; TCRdb's version includes in-frame clones alone and lacks a portion of them. Here the sample spans some 9,600 clones, roughly two thirds being singletons. The material was obtained from a patient who underwent chemoradiotherapy. These receptors originate from a human donor with HPV-associated anogenital cancer. CDR3s include the opening cysteine and the closing phenylalanine or tryptophan. The order of the fields is V gene, D gene, J gene, CDR3 length, clone size, CDR3 DNA, CDR3 protein. A D gene is named only where the DNA matches it firmly. Rows may omit the clone size; those that give it use once, few, many or a size class.

TRBV4-3	TRBD1	TRBJ1-1	19	-	TGCGCCAGCAGCCAAGATTTCACGACAGGGAGGTTTTTGGACACTGAAGCTTTCTTT	CASSQDFTTGRFLDTEAFF
TRBV28	-	TRBJ2-7	12	-	TGTGCCAGCAGTTTACCCGGGACAGAGCAGTACTTC	CASSLPGTEQYF
TRBV5-4	TRBD2	TRBJ2-5	16	-	TGTGCCAGCAGCTTTGGGACTAGCGGGGGCCAAGAGACCCAGTACTTC	CASSFGTSGGQETQYF
TRBV5-1	TRBD1	TRBJ2-6	16	few	TGCGCCAGCCGGGACAGGGGAACGTCTGGGGCCAACGTCCTGACTTTC	CASRDRGTSGANVLTF
TRBV11-2	TRBD1	TRBJ1-6	14	-	TGTGCCAGCAGCCGACAGGGGTATAATTCACCCCTCCACTTT	CASSRQGYNSPLHF
TRBV5-1	TRBD1	TRBJ1-4	17	-	TGCGCCAGCAGCTTGGAGGGACAGGGGAGTATTAATGAAAAACTGTTTTTT	CASSLEGQGSINEKLFF
TRBV5-6	TRBD1	TRBJ1-2	14	-	TGTGCCACAGGAAGACAGGGACCCGTCTATGGCTACACCTTC	CATGRQGPVYGYTF
TRBV6-1	-	TRBJ2-7	15	-	TGTGCCAGCAGAGCCGGACTACTAACCCTCTACGAGCAGTACTTC	CASRAGLLTLYEQYF
TRBV7-8	-	TRBJ1-5	16	-	TGTGCCAGCAGCTTAGGTGCCCAGGGAGGCAATCAGCCCCAGCATTTT	CASSLGAQGGNQPQHF
TRBV4-1	TRBD2	TRBJ2-7	15	-	TGCGCCAGCAGCCCTAGCGGGGTGCCCCACTACGAGCAGTACTTC	CASSPSGVPHYEQYF
TRBV2	-	TRBJ2-5	16	-	TGTGCCAGCCATAAAGACTCCGGGACTCGGTGGGAGACCCAGTACTTC	CASHKDSGTRWETQYF
TRBV18	-	TRBJ1-2	14	-	TGTGCCAGCTCCCAGGATCAGGACAGTTATGGCTACACCTTC	CASSQDQDSYGYTF
TRBV7-9	-	TRBJ1-4	12	-	TGTGCCAGCAGCTTCGGGGGGGGAAAACTGTTTTTT	CASSFGGGKLFF
TRBV19	-	TRBJ1-4	15	-	TGTGCCAGCCAAGGGGGTCCAACAACTAATGAAAAACTGTTTTTT	CASQGGPTTNEKLFF
TRBV18	-	TRBJ2-1	13	few	TGTGCCAGCTCCCGGGAAGTCGCTAATGAGCAGTTCTTC	CASSREVANEQFF
TRBV19	TRBD1	TRBJ2-2	15	-	TGTGCCAGTAGTATAGGGGACAGGGACACCGGGGAGCTGTTTTTT	CASSIGDRDTGELFF
TRBV18	-	TRBJ1-1	14	-	TGTGCCAGCTCACCACACGAGGGAGGAACTGAAGCTTTCTTT	CASSPHEGGTEAFF
TRBV6-6	-	TRBJ1-4	12	-	TGTGCCAGCAGCCTACCCTATGAAAAACTGTTTTTT	CASSLPYEKLFF
TRBV7-2	TRBD2	TRBJ2-7	16	-	TGTGCCAGCAGCTTAGAGGCTAGCGGGGGGCCCTACGAGCAGTACTTC	CASSLEASGGPYEQYF
TRBV19	-	TRBJ1-5	15	-	TGTGCCAGTAGTATATCCCCTTACAGCAATCAGCCCCAGCATTTT	CASSISPYSNQPQHF
TRBV7-6	-	TRBJ2-7	13	-	TGTGCCAGCAGCTTAGATCCGAACTACGAGCAGTACTTC	CASSLDPNYEQYF
TRBV6-1	-	TRBJ1-4	19	-	TGTGCCAGCAGTGACCCATCCCCCAATGGACACGGAGTTAATGAAAAACTGTTTTTT	CASSDPSPNGHGVNEKLFF
TRBV7-3	-	TRBJ2-2	14	large	TGTGCCAGCAGCTTAGACAGCTACACCGGGGAGCTGTTTTTT	CASSLDSYTGELFF
TRBV30	-	TRBJ1-6	12	-	TGTGCCTGGGGGTTTAGGGGTTCACCCCTCCACTTT	CAWGFRGSPLHF
TRBV10-3	-	TRBJ1-5	14	-	TGTGCCATCAGTGAGCGACAGGCCCATCAGCCCCAGCATTTT	CAISERQAHQPQHF
TRBV13	-	TRBJ1-5	13	few	TGTGCCAGCAGCTTTGGGCAGAATCAGCCCCAGCATTTT	CASSFGQNQPQHF
TRBV14	-	TRBJ1-6	14	-	TGTGCCAGCAGCCTGACGGGGGTGGGTTCACCCCTCCACTTT	CASSLTGVGSPLHF
TRBV5-1	-	TRBJ2-2	14	-	TGCGCCAGCAGCTTGGAGGGGGGCACCGGGGAGCTGTTTTTT	CASSLEGGTGELFF
TRBV29-1	-	TRBJ1-2	13	-	TGCAGCGGCGGAGATGGAGGAAACTATGGCTACACCTTC	CSGGDGGNYGYTF
TRBV5-1	-	TRBJ2-7	13	-	TGCGCCAGCAGCTTTACAGTTTCCTACGAGCAGTACTTC	CASSFTVSYEQYF
TRBV21-1	-	TRBJ2-6	16	-	TGTGCCAGCAGCAAGGGTGGGGGCACTGGGGCCAACGTCCTGACTTTC	CASSKGGGTGANVLTF
TRBV28	TRBD2	TRBJ2-5	17	-	TGTGCCAGCAGTTCTGGACTAGCGGGGTTAACTGTGGAGACCCAGTACTTC	CASSSGLAGLTVETQYF
TRBV6-5	-	TRBJ1-2	14	-	TGTGCCAGCAGCCCCGATGGGTACTTCTATGGCTACACCTTC	CASSPDGYFYGYTF
TRBV6-6	TRBD2	TRBJ2-1	14	-	TGTGCCAGCAGTGATCTAGCGGGGCTCAATGAGCAGTTCTTC	CASSDLAGLNEQFF
TRBV14	-	TRBJ1-4	13	few	TGTGCCAGCAGCCAACTGGGAGGGGCATTGTTGTTTTTT	CASSQLGGALLFF